The entry below gives a single TCR beta chain sequence along with its context. Clones were sequenced by immunoSEQ multiplex PCR, and TCRdb holds only the in-frame ones, with some missing. The data show 93,000 or so clones, roughly 89% seen once. This sample is drawn from a study of control samples from healthy donors and cancer patients. The material sequenced was PBMCs. This sequence was found in a man in his sixties with lung cancer.

The CDR3 nucleotides read TGTGCCAGCAGCTTGACCTTTTCAGTGAACACTGAAGCTTTCTTT. It yields the protein CASSLTFSVNTEAFF. J is TRBJ1-1 and V is TRBV5-5, with unresolved D. V lost 1 base to trimming and J lost 0 bases, with 10 bases between them. Germline assignment: CDR1 SGHKS and CDR2 YYEKEE (reference sequence). The CDR3 totals 15 residues.